This entry lists 22 T cell receptor beta chains sequenced from one sample in a study of blood T cell repertoires in COVID-19. Profiled with immunoSEQ multiplex PCR; TCRdb holds only in-frame clones, not every one. The repertoire includes 200,000 to 300,000 clones, around 88% of them detected once, and approximately 2% sits in the top ten. Sequenced: peripheral blood. These receptors all stem from a man aged 25 to 40 with active or convalescent COVID-19.

This clone occurred a few times. The J gene is TRBJ1-2, the V gene TRBV27, with D perhaps matching TRBD1 (5 bases). The CDR3 has 15 residues. V lost 3 bases and J lost 3, with 14 bases in between. Germline CDR1 is MNHEY and CDR2 is SMNVEV (reference sequence). CDR3 in amino acids: CASSFERGGDYGYTF. The CDR3 nucleotides are TGTGCCAGCAGTTTTGAAAGGGGTGGGGACTATGGCTACACCTTC.

This clone was seen a single time. The chain uses TRBV2 and TRBJ1-1; 8 bases align to TRBD1. Trimming took 5 bases from V and 11 from J; bases not matched to a gene: 7. The germline V gene has CDR1 SNHLY and CDR2 FYNNEI. The CDR3 loop spans 12 amino acids. The CDR3 is CASSLPRGPAFF. The CDR3 nucleotides read TGTGCCAGCAGTTTACCCAGGGGGCCGGCTTTCTTT.

The V call is TRBV19, the J call TRBJ2-3; TRBD2 aligns across 10 bases. The CDR3 loop spans 18 amino acids. Germline values: CDR1 LNHDA, CDR2 SQIVND (reference sequence). The trim removed 0 bases at V and 4 bases at J, leaving 10 bases unmatched. The CDR3 is CASSIDWSSGGTSDTQYF. CDR3 coding DNA: TGTGCCAGTAGTATAGATTGGTCTAGCGGGGGTACTTCAGATACGCAGTATTTT.

The rearrangement joins TRBV12-3 or TRBV12-4 to TRBJ2-1; D perhaps matches TRBD2 (5 bases). The ends were cut back, 3 bases at V and 6 bases at J, with 9 bases in the middle. This CDR3 has 13 residues. CDR3 amino acids: CASSFVTTNEQFF. The DNA for the CDR3 is TGTGCCAGCAGTTTTGTGACTACCAATGAGCAGTTCTTC.

The rearrangement links TRBV7-9 to TRBJ1-4, with TRBD1 identical over 7 bases. V was pared by 1 base and J by 6 bases, with 5 bases of the junction left unmatched. The CDR3 spans 15 residues. Germline V gives CDR1 SEHNR, CDR2 FQNEAQ (reference sequence). As DNA, the CDR3 is TGTGCCAGCAGCTTAGTCGACAGGGACGATGAAAAACTGTTTTTT. Translating gives CASSLVDRDDEKLFF.

This chain's CDR3 is CASSLAGDTDTQYF. The CDR3 DNA reads TGCGCCAGCAGTCTAGCGGGGGACACAGATACGCAGTATTTT. This chain links TRBV10-2 with TRBJ2-3; 10 nucleotides line up with TRBD2. V gave up 5 bases and J gave up 2 bases; unmatched junction bases: 1. Germline V gene lookup returns CDR1 WSHSY and CDR2 SAAADI. This CDR3 has 14 residues.

The chain recombines TRBV4-3 with TRBJ2-3, with D maybe TRBD1 (6 bases). The CDR3 totals 16 residues. The V end was cut by 0 bases, the J end by 2 bases, with 12 bases between. CDR1 is LGHNA and CDR2 is YSLEER in the germline V gene. The CDR3 region has the DNA TGCGCCAGCAGCCAAGACCCGGACAGTCCCACAGATACGCAGTATTTT. Encoded protein: CASSQDPDSPTDTQYF.

The V call is TRBV5-1, the J call TRBJ1-2; D is undetermined. Looked up from germline, CDR1 is SGHRS and CDR2 is YFSETQ. V was clipped by 4 bases and J by 2 bases, with 9 bases between them. The CDR3 runs to 13 residues. The CDR3 is CASSPGSNYGYTF. In DNA form, the CDR3 reads TGCGCCAGCAGCCCAGGATCCAACTATGGCTACACCTTC.

This clone occurred a few times. The chain is built from TRBV18 and TRBJ2-2, with D uncertain. The CDR3 runs to 15 residues. Trimming shortened V by 5 bases and J by 7 bases, and 17 bases separated the two germline ends. In germline, CDR1 is KGHSH, CDR2 LQKENI. The CDR3 protein is CASSVSPGSVGELFF. As DNA, the CDR3 is TGTGCCAGCTCAGTAAGTCCAGGAAGTGTCGGGGAGCTGTTTTTT.

The rearrangement links TRBV7-2 to TRBJ2-6, with 8 bases matching TRBD1. From germline, CDR1 is SGHTA and CDR2 FQGNSA. The CDR3 has 18 amino acids. Trimming at V came to 4 bases and at J to 0 bases, leaving 8 bases not matched to a gene. CDR3 sequence reads: CASSWVGTGGSGANVLTF. The CDR3 nucleotides read TGTGCCAGCAGCTGGGTTGGGACAGGCGGCTCTGGGGCCAACGTCCTGACTTTC.

This clone was recorded once. The chain has TRBV6-6 and TRBJ1-6; no definite D call. The germline V gene has CDR1 MNHNY and CDR2 SVGAGI (reference sequence). CDR3 length: 14 amino acids. Trimming left V 7 bases short and J 0 bases short, with 7 bases between. The chain's CDR3 is CASIEGSYNSPLHF. CDR3 DNA: TGTGCCAGCATAGAGGGCTCCTATAATTCACCCCTCCACTTT.

The chain has TRBV18 and TRBJ2-1, with TRBD1 matching over 9 bases. CDR3 size: 15 residues. The V gene end was trimmed by 4 bases and the J gene end by 7 bases; junction bases not matched to a gene: 8. The germline V gene encodes CDR1 KGHSH and CDR2 LQKENI. CDR3 residues: CASSQGQGISNEQFF. The CDR3 DNA sequence: TGTGCCAGCTCACAGGGACAGGGAATTTCAAATGAGCAGTTCTTC.

The chain employs TRBV7-3 and TRBJ2-3; D gene ambiguous. CDR1 is SGHTA, CDR2 FQGTGA, per germline. The CDR3 is made up of 16 amino acids. Trimming left V 4 bases short and J 1 base short, with 15 bases between. The CDR3: CASSSDPAGGTDTQYF. In nucleotides, the CDR3 is TGTGCCAGCAGCTCCGACCCCGCTGGAGGCACAGATACGCAGTATTTT.

CDR3 region: CASSLDRGRGEQFF. The CDR3 DNA sequence: TGTGCCAGCAGCTTGGACAGGGGGAGAGGTGAGCAGTTCTTC. The chain links TRBV11-2 to TRBJ2-1, with 10 bases matching TRBD1. The CDR3 is 14 residues long. Germline V gene data show CDR1 as SGHAT and CDR2 as FQNNGV. The J segment lost 9 bases and the V segment lost 3 bases, leaving 5 bases of the junction unmatched.

The V and J genes are TRBV2 and TRBJ2-1; 12 bases align to TRBD2. J lost 8 bases, V lost 6 bases, and 11 bases had no gene match. Germline V gene data show CDR1 as SNHLY and CDR2 as FYNNEI. This CDR3 comprises 16 residues. CDR3 DNA sequence: TGTGCCAGCAGGCACTCTAGCGGGGGGGCTCGCGATGAGCAGTTCTTC. Protein product: CASRHSSGGARDEQFF.

V and J are TRBV9 and TRBJ1-1; D is uncertain. Germline V CDR1 and CDR2: SGDLS, YYNGEE. The V and J ends lost 3 bases and 8 bases respectively, with 20 bases between them. The CDR3 runs to 15 residues. The CDR3 loop is CASSAEDNPREEAFF. CDR3 in DNA: TGTGCCAGCAGCGCGGAAGATAACCCTCGGGAGGAAGCTTTCTTT.

This chain links TRBV2 with TRBJ1-6; TRBD1 matches 7 bases. Germline V gene sequence: CDR1 SNHLY, CDR2 FYNNEI. This CDR3 is 15 amino acids long. Losses at the gene ends were 2 bases for V and 7 bases for J; bases not matched to a gene: 5. Written as DNA, the CDR3 is TGTGCCAGCAGTGAACAAGGGGGCAAGAATTCACCCCTCCACTTT. This gives the protein CASSEQGGKNSPLHF.

This chain links TRBV2 with TRBJ1-5; D might be TRBD1 (5 bases). The CDR3 runs 15 residues. V gave up 6 bases and J gave up 3 bases, with 15 bases separating them. Per germline, CDR1 SNHLY and CDR2 FYNNEI. CDR3 nucleotides: TGTGCCAGCAGCACCAGGTCGGGACTCAATCAGCCCCAGCATTTT. This gives the protein CASSTRSGLNQPQHF.

As DNA, the CDR3 is TGTGCCTGGAGCATCACGGGACAGATGAATTCACCCCTCCACTTT. Protein: CAWSITGQMNSPLHF. The chain links TRBV30 to TRBJ1-6, with 7 bases matching TRBD1. This CDR3 region has 15 residues. Germline trimming cut 3 bases from V and 7 bases from J; bases unmatched to any gene: 9. In germline, CDR1 is GTSNPN, CDR2 SVGIG (reference sequence).

The V gene is TRBV6-2 or TRBV6-3, the J gene TRBJ1-5; 7 nucleotides line up with TRBD1. The CDR3 spans 15 residues. Germline CDR1 is MNHEY and CDR2 is SVGEGT. V lost 6 bases to trimming and J lost 5 bases; unmatched junction nucleotides: 10. The CDR3 DNA reads as TGTGCCAGCAGCCAGTCGGAGGGGGCCTATCAGCCCCAGCATTTT. Residues: CASSQSEGAYQPQHF.

J is TRBJ1-3 and V is TRBV30, with D possibly matching TRBD1 (6 bases). The length of the CDR3 is 15 residues. The ends were cut back, 2 bases at V and 2 bases at J, with 13 bases in the middle. Germline CDR1 is GTSNPN and CDR2 is SVGIG (reference sequence). The CDR3 spells CAWSLGALAGNTIYF. CDR3 in DNA: TGTGCCTGGAGTTTGGGGGCACTCGCTGGAAACACCATATATTTT. The variable domain in full, completed from reference TRBV30 and TRBJ1-3, reads SQTIHQWPATLVQPVGSPLSLECTVEGTSNPNLYWYRQAAGRGLQLLFYSVGIGQISSEVPQNLSASRPQDRQFILSSKKLLLSDSGFYLCAWSLGALAGNTIYFGEGSWLTVV.

This clone occurred once. V gene TRBV19 combines with J gene TRBJ2-7; TRBD2 matches 7 bases. Germline trimming cut 7 bases from V and 1 base from J; bases unmatched to any gene: 4. This CDR3 region has 13 residues. Germline loops: CDR1 LNHDA, CDR2 SQIVND (reference sequence). The CDR3, as DNA: TGTGCCAGTAAGCCCGGGGGGTCCTACGAGCAGTACTTC. Protein product: CASKPGGSYEQYF.